This T cell receptor beta chain was captured by sequencing in a study of CD8+ T cells in alopecia areata (dated by TCRdb to between 2018 and 2020). In the study overall: The treated patients, all with moderate-to-severe alopecia areata, were enrolled in an open-label pilot trial of oral tofacitinib given at 5 to 10 mg twice daily. Patients stayed on tofacitinib for 6 to 18 months and then had 6 months of follow-up off drug so that delayed response and recurrence could be assessed. To study T cell clonal expansion in alopecia areata, the researchers applied high-throughput TCRbeta sequencing to both the C3H/HeJ mouse model and human patients. On the human side, TCRbeta sequencing was run on scalp tissue and on sorted CD4+ and CD8+ peripheral blood T cells from healthy controls and from alopecia areata patients with either patchy or totalis/universalis disease. Patients on tofacitinib were biopsied at baseline and after 4 and 24 weeks of treatment, and several of the patients also had a later scalp biopsy. Scalp clonality was compared among normal scalp (n=4), patchy alopecia areata scalp (n=8), and alopecia totalis/universalis scalp (n=8). RNA was extracted with the PAXgene miRNA kit for fixed scalp, the miRNeasy kit for PBMCs, and the RNeasy kit for mouse skin. TCRbeta CDR3 regions were amplified by immunoSEQ multiplex PCR using 35 Vbeta forward and 13 Jbeta reverse primers.

Study-wide conclusions, independent of this receptor: TCR sequences shared between patients were less clear than in mice, possibly partly because of HLA diversity in the patient population. Scalp TCR repertoire analysis is complicated because resident alphabeta T cells in normal human skin are also sequenced, whereas mouse skin is dominated by gammadelta T cells. Lesional scalp, especially in alopecia totalis/universalis, showed higher clonality and more expanded CD8+ clones than normal scalp, suggesting antigenic drive.

Receptors were amplified or captured by the immunoSEQ multiplex PCR assay. To provide template for TCR sequencing, every sample had RNA extracted and reverse transcribed into cDNA. First-strand cDNA was synthesized using SuperScript III with a 2:1 mix of oligo-dT and random hexamers. A synthetic immune receptor repertoire was used to measure amplification bias, and any remaining bias was corrected computationally. The paper's data handling went like this. Raw reads were preprocessed to remove errors, and CDR3 was defined according to IMGT conventions as the region from the conserved cysteine to phenylalanine. Clonality was computed as 1 minus the Shannon entropy, with the entropy normalized by log2 of the number of productive unique TCRs. Whether scalp clones were CD4 or CD8 was inferred by matching scalp TCRbeta sequences against CD4 and CD8 repertoires sorted from blood. TCRdb stores this immuneACCESS table with in-frame sequences only. Part of the clones is absent; in the studies checked, under half of the shortfall reflects unresolved V genes, and no reason is known for the rest. V and J calls plus clone size are reproduced from that table; the DNA served to infer D and trimming. The sample contains 120,000 or so clones, more than 30% of them found a single time. Over 3% of the sample is taken by the ten largest.

Lesional scalp punch biopsies and peripheral blood were collected from alopecia areata patients. PBMCs were separated by density centrifugation and stained for CD3, CD4 and CD8, after which CD4+ and CD8+ T cells were sorted on a FACSAria. Taken from cysteine to phenylalanine, the CDR3 has 14 residues. Left in the record is the CDR3 DNA by itself, 42 bases read in frame from the first base. CDR1 and CDR2, per the germline V gene, are MDHEN and SYDVKM. V drops 5 bases and J drops 1 base, leaving 10 bases in between. Worth noting for this clone: What this receptor recognizes is not known. Nothing much larger sits one base from this clone, and base qualities are not available.

The V gene is TRBV28 and the J gene is TRBJ2-3; possibly the D gene is TRBD1, per 6 matching bases. The receptor's source is a human donor with alopecia areata. Sequencing used CD4+ T cells sorted from blood. The CDR3 protein sequence reads: CASSPPGGTDTQYF. The DNA sequence is TGTGCCAGCAGTCCCCCAGGGGGCACAGATACGCAGTATTTT.